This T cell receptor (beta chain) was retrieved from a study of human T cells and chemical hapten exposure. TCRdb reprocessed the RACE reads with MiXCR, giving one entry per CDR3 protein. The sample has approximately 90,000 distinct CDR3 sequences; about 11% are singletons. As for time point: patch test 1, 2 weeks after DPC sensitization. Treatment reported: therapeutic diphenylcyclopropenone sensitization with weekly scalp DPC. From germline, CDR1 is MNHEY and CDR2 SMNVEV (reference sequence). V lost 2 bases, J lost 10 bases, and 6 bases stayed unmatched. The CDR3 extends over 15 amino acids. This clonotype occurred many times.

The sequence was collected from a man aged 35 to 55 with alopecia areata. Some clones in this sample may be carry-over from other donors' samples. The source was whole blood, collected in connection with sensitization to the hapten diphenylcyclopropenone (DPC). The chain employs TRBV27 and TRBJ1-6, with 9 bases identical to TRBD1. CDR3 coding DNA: TGTGCCAGCAGTTTAGTGGGACAGGGAAAATCACCCCTCCACTTT. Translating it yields CASSLVGQGKSPLHF.